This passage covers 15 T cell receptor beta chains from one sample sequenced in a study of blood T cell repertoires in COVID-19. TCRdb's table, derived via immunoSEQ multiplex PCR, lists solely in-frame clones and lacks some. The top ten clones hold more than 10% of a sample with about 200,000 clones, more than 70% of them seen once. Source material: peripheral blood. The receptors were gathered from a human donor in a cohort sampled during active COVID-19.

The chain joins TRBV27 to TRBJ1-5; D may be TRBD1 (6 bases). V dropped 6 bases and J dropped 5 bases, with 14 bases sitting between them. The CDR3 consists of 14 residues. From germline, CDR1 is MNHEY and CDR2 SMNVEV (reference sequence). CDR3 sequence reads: CASRTGTSHQPQHF. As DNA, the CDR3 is TGTGCCAGCAGAACAGGGACTAGTCATCAGCCCCAGCATTTT.

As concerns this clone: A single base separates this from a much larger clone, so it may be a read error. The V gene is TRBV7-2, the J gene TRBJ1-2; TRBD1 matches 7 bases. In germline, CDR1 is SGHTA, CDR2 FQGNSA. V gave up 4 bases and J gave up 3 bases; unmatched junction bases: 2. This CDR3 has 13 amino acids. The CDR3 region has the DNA TGTGCCAGCAGCTCGACAGGGTACTATGGCTACACCTTC. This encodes CASSSTGYYGYTF.

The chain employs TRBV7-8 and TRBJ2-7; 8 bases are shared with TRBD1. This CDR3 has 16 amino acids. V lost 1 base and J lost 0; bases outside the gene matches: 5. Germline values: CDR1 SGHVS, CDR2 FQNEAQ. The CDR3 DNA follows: TGTGCCAGCAGCTTAGGCGGGGACAGGAGCTCCTACGAGCAGTACTTC. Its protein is CASSLGGDRSSYEQYF.

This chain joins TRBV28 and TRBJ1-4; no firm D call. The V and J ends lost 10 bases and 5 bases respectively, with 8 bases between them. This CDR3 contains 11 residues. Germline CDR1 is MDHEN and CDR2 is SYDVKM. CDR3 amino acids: CATRLNEKLFF. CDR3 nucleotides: TGTGCCACGAGACTAAATGAAAAACTGTTTTTT.

The CDR3 protein is CASSVLAAGELFF. The CDR3 DNA sequence: TGTGCCAGTAGTGTACTAGCGGCCGGGGAGCTGTTTTTT. The V and J genes are TRBV19 and TRBJ2-2, with 8 bases fitting TRBD2. This CDR3 has 13 residues. The ends lost 5 bases at V and 6 bases at J; junction bases unmatched: 2. The germline V gene encodes CDR1 LNHDA and CDR2 SQIVND (reference sequence).

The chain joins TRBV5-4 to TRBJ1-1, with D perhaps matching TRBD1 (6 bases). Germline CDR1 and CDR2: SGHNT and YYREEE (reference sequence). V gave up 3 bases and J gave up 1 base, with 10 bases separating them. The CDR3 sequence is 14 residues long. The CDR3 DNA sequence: TGTGCCAGCAGCTCGCCACAGGGGAACACTGAAGCTTTCTTT. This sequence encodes CASSSPQGNTEAFF. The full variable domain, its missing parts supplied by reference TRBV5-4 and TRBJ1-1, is ETGVTQSPTHLIKTRGQQVTLRCSSQSGHNTVSWYQQALGQGPQFIFQYYREEENGRGNFPPRFSGLQFPNYSSELNVNALELDDSALYLCASSSPQGNTEAFFGQGTRLTVV.

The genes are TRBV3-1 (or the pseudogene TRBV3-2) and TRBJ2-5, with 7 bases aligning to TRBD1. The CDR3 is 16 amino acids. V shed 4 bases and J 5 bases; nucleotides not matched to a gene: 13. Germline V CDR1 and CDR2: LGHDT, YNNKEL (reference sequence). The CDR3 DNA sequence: TGTGCCAGCAGCCCCCAGGCCGGGACAGTGAGGGAGACCCAGTACTTC. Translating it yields CASSPQAGTVRETQYF.

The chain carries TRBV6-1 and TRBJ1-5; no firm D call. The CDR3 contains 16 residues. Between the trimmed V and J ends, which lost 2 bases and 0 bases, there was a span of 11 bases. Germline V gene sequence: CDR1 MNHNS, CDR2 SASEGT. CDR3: CASSELAGYSNQPQHF. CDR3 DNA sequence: TGTGCCAGCAGTGAATTGGCAGGTTATAGCAATCAGCCCCAGCATTTT.

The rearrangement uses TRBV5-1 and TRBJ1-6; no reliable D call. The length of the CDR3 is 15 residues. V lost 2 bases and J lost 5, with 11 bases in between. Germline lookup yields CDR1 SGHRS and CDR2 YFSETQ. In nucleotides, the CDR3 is TGCGCCAGCAGCTTAGTTACAGTTGATAATTCACCCCTCCACTTT. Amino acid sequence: CASSLVTVDNSPLHF.

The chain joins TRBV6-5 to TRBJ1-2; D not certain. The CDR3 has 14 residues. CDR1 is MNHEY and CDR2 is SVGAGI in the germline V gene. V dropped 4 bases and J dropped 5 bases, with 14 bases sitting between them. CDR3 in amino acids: CASSSPTLRYGYTF. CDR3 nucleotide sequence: TGTGCCAGCAGTTCCCCGACACTTCGGTATGGCTACACCTTC.

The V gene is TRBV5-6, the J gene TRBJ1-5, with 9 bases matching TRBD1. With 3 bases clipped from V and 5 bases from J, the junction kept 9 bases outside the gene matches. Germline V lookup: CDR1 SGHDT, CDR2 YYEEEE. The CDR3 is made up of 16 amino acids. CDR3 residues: CASSSYRGRWDQPQHF. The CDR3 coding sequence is TGTGCCAGCAGCTCGTACAGGGGGCGTTGGGATCAGCCCCAGCATTTT.

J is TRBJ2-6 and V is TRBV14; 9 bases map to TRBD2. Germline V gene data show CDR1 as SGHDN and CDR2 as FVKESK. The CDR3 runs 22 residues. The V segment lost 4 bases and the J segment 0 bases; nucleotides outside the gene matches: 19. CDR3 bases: TGTGCCAGCAGCCTCTTCCGTGGTAGCGGGGGAACTAGGGGCTCTGGGGCCAACGTCCTGACTTTC. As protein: CASSLFRGSGGTRGSGANVLTF. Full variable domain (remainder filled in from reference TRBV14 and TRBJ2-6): EAGVTQFPSHSVIEKGQTVTLRCDPISGHDNLYWYRRVMGKEIKFLLHFVKESKQDESGMPNNRFLAERTGGTYSTLKVQPAELEDSGVYFCASSLFRGSGGTRGSGANVLTFGAGSRLTVL.

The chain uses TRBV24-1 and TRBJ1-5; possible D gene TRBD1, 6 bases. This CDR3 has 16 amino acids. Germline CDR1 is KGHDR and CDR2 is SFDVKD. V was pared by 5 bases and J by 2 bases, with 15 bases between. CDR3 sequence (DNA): TGTGCCACCAGTGGGTCTCAGGGGATGGGCAATCAGCCCCAGCATTTT. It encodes CATSGSQGMGNQPQHF.

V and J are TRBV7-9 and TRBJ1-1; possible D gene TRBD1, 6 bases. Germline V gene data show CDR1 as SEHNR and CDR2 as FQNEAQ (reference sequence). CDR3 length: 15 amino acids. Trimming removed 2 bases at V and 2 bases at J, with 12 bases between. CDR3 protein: CASSLLHRVNTEAFF. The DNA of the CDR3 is TGTGCCAGCAGCTTACTCCACAGGGTTAACACTGAAGCTTTCTTT.

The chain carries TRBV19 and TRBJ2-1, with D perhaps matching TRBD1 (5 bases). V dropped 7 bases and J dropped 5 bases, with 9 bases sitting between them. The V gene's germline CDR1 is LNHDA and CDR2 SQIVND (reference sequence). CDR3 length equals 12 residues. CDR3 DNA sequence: TGTGCCAGTACCACAGGAAACAATGAGCAGTTCTTC. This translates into CASTTGNNEQFF.